This TCR beta chain appears in the sequencing data of a study of CD8 T cells in ankylosing spondylitis. TCRdb re-called the 5' RACE reads with MiXCR, one entry per CDR3 protein. The repertoire holds around 130,000 distinct CDR3 sequences, with approximately 10% as singletons. In this sample, this clonotype turned up a few times. Sequencing was done on a sample of blood, either unsorted or a sorted T cell fraction (not recorded which). This clonotype was obtained from a male donor with ankylosing spondylitis or in good health (not recorded which).

The CDR3 nucleotides read TGCAGTGCTAGAGATTTGGGGACAGGGGGGTACAATGAGCAGTTCTTC. Amino acid sequence: CSARDLGTGGYNEQFF. J is TRBJ2-1 and V is TRBV20-1, with 11 bases aligning to TRBD1. After removal of 0 bases from V and 4 bases from J, the junction contained 5 bases not matched to a gene. The CDR3 sequence is 16 residues long. The germline V gene encodes CDR1 DFQATT and CDR2 SNEGSKA (reference sequence).